What follows is one T cell receptor (beta chain) and its context. TCRdb keeps only in-frame clones here, not all; method: immunoSEQ multiplex PCR. The sample holds 50,000 or so clones, 75% to 90% seen once. Urothelial carcinoma, locally advanced or metastatic, affected the patients. Patients yielded 1 to 8 samples each, pretreatment and on-treatment. The data were taken from a study of PD-L1 blockade in urothelial cancer. At the level of the study: Analysis of the blood was performed 3 weeks (second dose) and 6 weeks after treatment start.

This CDR3 region has 15 residues. V lost 5 bases to trimming and J lost 2 bases; unmatched junction nucleotides: 3. Germline V lookup: CDR1 SGHTA, CDR2 FQGTGA. This TCR was recovered from a man in his sixties with urothelial cancer. Specimen: PBMCs, collected around atezolizumab (anti-PD-L1) treatment. The gene calls are TRBV7-3 and TRBJ2-5; 12 nucleotides agree with TRBD2. The CDR3 region is CASSTSGGPQETQYF. The CDR3, as DNA: TGTGCCAGCAGCACTAGCGGGGGGCCGCAAGAGACCCAGTACTTC.